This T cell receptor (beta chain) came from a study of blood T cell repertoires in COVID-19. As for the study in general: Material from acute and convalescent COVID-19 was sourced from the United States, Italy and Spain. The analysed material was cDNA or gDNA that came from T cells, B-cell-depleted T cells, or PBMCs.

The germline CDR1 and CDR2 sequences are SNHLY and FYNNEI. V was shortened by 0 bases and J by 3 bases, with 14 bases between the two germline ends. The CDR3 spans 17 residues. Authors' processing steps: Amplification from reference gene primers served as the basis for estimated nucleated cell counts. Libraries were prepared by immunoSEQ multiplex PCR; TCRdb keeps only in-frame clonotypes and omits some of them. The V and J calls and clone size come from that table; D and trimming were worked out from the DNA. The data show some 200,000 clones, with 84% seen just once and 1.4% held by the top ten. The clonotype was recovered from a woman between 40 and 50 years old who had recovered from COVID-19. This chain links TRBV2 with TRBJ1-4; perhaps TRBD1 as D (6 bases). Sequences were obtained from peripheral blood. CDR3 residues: CASSEAVGGAPNEKLFF. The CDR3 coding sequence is TGTGCCAGCAGTGAAGCTGTCGGGGGGGCACCTAATGAAAAACTGTTTTTT. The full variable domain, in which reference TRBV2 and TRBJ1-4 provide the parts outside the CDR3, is EPEVTQTPSHQVTQMGQEVILRCVPISNHLYFYWYRQILGQKVEFLVSFYNNEISEKSEIFDDQFSVERPDGSNFTLKIRSTKLEDSAMYFCASSEAVGGAPNEKLFFGSGTQLSVL.